This T cell receptor (beta chain) was observed in a study of cytomegalovirus exposure and HLA in healthy donors. A single count supports this clone. Its target is unknown. Primers for the PCR totalled 60 Vbeta and 13 Jbeta. Profiled with immunoSEQ multiplex PCR; TCRdb holds only in-frame clones, not every one. This table has about 180,000 clones, 78% appearing once. CDR3 length: 14 residues. Trimming stripped 2 bases from V and 7 bases from J, with 9 bases between. Per germline, CDR1 MNHEY and CDR2 SVGAGI. Broader study findings: The majority of TCR sequences were rare, yet some public TCRs appeared in many donors.

This chain uses TRBV6-5 with TRBJ1-6; D gene ambiguous. Material for sequencing was PBMCs. The source of this sequence is a woman in her 50s in good health and CMV-seropositive. CDR3 region: CASSYRRENSPLHF. The CDR3, as DNA: TGTGCCAGCAGTTACAGACGGGAAAATTCACCCCTCCACTTT.